This T cell receptor (beta chain) was captured by sequencing in a study of CD8+CD57+ T cells in acquired aplastic anemia. Study-wide background: An average of roughly 3 ug of DNA was obtained from sorted CD4+ and CD8+ cells. Study outcomes and limitations: Patients versus controls showed no significant CD8+ Simpson's diversity difference.

Trimming shortened V by 4 bases and J by 5 bases, and 11 bases separated the two germline ends. This CDR3 has 13 amino acids. The germline V gene encodes CDR1 MNHEY and CDR2 SVGAGI. All patients picked for sequencing had shown, by flow cytometry, an expansion of CD8+CD57+ cells. Profiles of TCR beta VDJ and CDR3 were generated from a genomic DNA template. A single record per CDR3 protein comes from TCRdb applying MiXCR to the reads. The table has hundreds of thousands of distinct CDR3 sequences, around a third seen once. As regards this clonotype: Its specificity is unknown.

This TCR was recovered from a human donor with aplastic anemia. What was sequenced was sorted CD4+, CD8+, or CD8+CD57+ T cells (not recorded which) from PBMCs. V is TRBV6-5 and J is TRBJ1-1; D unresolved. CDR3 protein: CASSSETGTEAFF. In nucleotides, the CDR3 is TGTGCCAGCAGTTCTGAGACTGGAACTGAAGCTTTCTTT.